These 18 T cell receptor beta chains were all obtained from the same sample, sequenced in a study of blood T cell repertoires in COVID-19 (TCRdb year 2020). Library construction relied on the immunoSEQ multiplex PCR assay. TCRdb took over this immuneACCESS table, retaining in-frame rearrangements with V and J assigned. Such tables are incomplete; in checked studies, under half of the missing clones stem from an unresolved V gene, and the remainder is unexplained. The sample includes about 160,000 clones, with 80% to 95% observed a single time. The ten top clones hold less than 2% of the sample. The sample taken for sequencing was peripheral blood. These receptors all stem from an older woman with COVID-19, enrolled during active disease.

J is TRBJ1-2 and V is TRBV5-1; no reliable D call. Germline CDR1 is SGHRS and CDR2 is YFSETQ. V lost 0 bases, J lost 5 bases, and 20 bases lay in between. This CDR3 has 17 residues. CDR3 nucleotides: TGCGCCAGCAGCTTGGATCCCGGAGTTAAAGTTTCATATGGCTACACCTTC. This translates into CASSLDPGVKVSYGYTF.

This chain joins TRBV10-2 and TRBJ2-7, with a tentative D call TRBD2 (5 bases). V shed 6 bases and J shed 0 bases, with 12 bases lying between them. The CDR3 is 14 residues long. Germline V gene lookup returns CDR1 WSHSY and CDR2 SAAADI. CDR3 sequence: CASRPGLTSYEQYF. CDR3 sequence (DNA): TGCGCCAGCAGACCGGGGTTGACCTCCTACGAGCAGTACTTC.

This sequence joins TRBV27 and TRBJ2-2; 9 positions match TRBD1. Trimming cost V 7 bases and J 5 bases; bases outside gene matches: 5. The CDR3 totals 14 residues. From germline, CDR1 is MNHEY and CDR2 SMNVEV (reference sequence). The CDR3 DNA is TGTGCCAGCAAGACAGGGGGACTTACCGGGGAGCTGTTTTTT. Translating it yields CASKTGGLTGELFF.

J is TRBJ1-1 and V is TRBV19; no firm D call. V dropped 6 bases and J dropped 1 base, with 9 bases sitting between them. This CDR3 has 13 amino acids. Germline V gene data show CDR1 as LNHDA and CDR2 as SQIVND (reference sequence). CDR3 DNA sequence: TGTGCCAGTAGCCAGACTAGGAACACTGAAGCTTTCTTT. It translates to CASSQTRNTEAFF.

This clone was counted once. The chain is built from TRBV19 and TRBJ1-6, with a weak D call TRBD1 (6 bases). The CDR3 is 16 amino acids. Germline V CDR1 and CDR2: LNHDA, SQIVND (reference sequence). The germline V and J ends were trimmed by 10 bases and 9 bases, with 25 bases remaining between them. The CDR3: CATTSGGGSLGSPLHF. The CDR3 DNA reads as TGTGCCACCACCTCCGGGGGGGGCTCACTAGGTTCACCCCTCCACTTT. Together with reference TRBV19 and TRBJ1-6, the CDR3 gives the full variable domain: DGGITQSPKYLFRKEGQNVTLSCEQNLNHDAMYWYRQDPGQGLRLIYYSQIVNDFQKGDIAEGYSVSREKKESFPLTVTSAQKNPTAFYLCATTSGGGSLGSPLHFGNGTRLTVT.

The chain couples TRBV18 to TRBJ1-3, with D perhaps matching TRBD1 (6 bases). V lost 5 bases and J 0 bases, leaving 11 bases between the germline ends. CDR1 KGHSH and CDR2 LQKENI come from the germline V gene. The CDR3 runs to 15 residues. CDR3: CASSTGMDSGNTIYF. In DNA form, the CDR3 reads TGTGCCAGCTCAACAGGGATGGACTCTGGAAACACCATATATTTT.

The chain employs TRBV19 and TRBJ1-6; 8 bases match TRBD1. J lost 8 bases, V lost 4 bases, and 4 bases had no gene match. Per germline, CDR1 LNHDA and CDR2 SQIVND (reference sequence). The length of the CDR3 is 14 residues. CDR3 sequence: CASSTGGWDSPLHF. The CDR3 DNA follows: TGTGCCAGTAGTACAGGGGGCTGGGATTCACCCCTCCACTTT.

The V call is TRBV24-1, the J call TRBJ2-2, with TRBD1 matching over 8 bases. V trimming: 2 bases; J trimming: 1 base; junction bases outside the gene matches: 11. In germline, CDR1 is KGHDR, CDR2 SFDVKD. This CDR3 is 19 amino acids long. The CDR3 region has the DNA TGTGCCACCAGTGATTCCCGGACAGGGATAGGGAGGAACACCGGGGAGCTGTTTTTT. Translating gives CATSDSRTGIGRNTGELFF.

The rearrangement joins TRBV6-9 to TRBJ1-2; tentative D call: TRBD1 (5 bases). This CDR3 is 15 amino acids long. V dropped 5 bases and J dropped 2 bases, with 15 bases sitting between them. Germline CDR1 and CDR2: MNHGY and SVAAGI. CDR3: CASSKQGRVNYGYTF. The CDR3 DNA is TGTGCCAGCAGTAAGCAGGGAAGGGTGAACTATGGCTACACCTTC.

The V call is TRBV18, the J call TRBJ1-1; D perhaps matches TRBD1 (6 bases). CDR1 is KGHSH and CDR2 is LQKENI in the germline V gene. The CDR3 runs to 15 residues. V dropped 1 base and J dropped 1 base, with 10 bases sitting between them. The CDR3 DNA follows: TGTGCCAGCTCACCACGGGGGCCATCGAACACTGAAGCTTTCTTT. Its protein is CASSPRGPSNTEAFF.

This clone was detected once. V is TRBV7-2 and J is TRBJ1-5; 8 bases match TRBD1. The CDR3 is 16 amino acids. Germline V CDR1 and CDR2: SGHTA, FQGNSA. V was pared by 0 bases and J by 11 bases, with 12 bases of the junction left unmatched. In nucleotides, the CDR3 is TGTGCCAGCAGCTTAGCGTTGGGAAACAGGGGGTCGACCCAGCATTTT. This gives the protein CASSLALGNRGSTQHF.

This chain links TRBV9 with TRBJ1-1, with 8 bases fitting TRBD1. V was pared by 5 bases and J by 4 bases, with 4 bases of the junction left unmatched. CDR3 length: 13 amino acids. CDR1 is SGDLS and CDR2 is YYNGEE in the germline V gene. The chain's CDR3 is CASSSQGGTEAFF. The CDR3 DNA reads as TGTGCCAGCAGTTCACAGGGGGGCACTGAAGCTTTCTTT.

This chain uses TRBV7-2 with TRBJ1-6; 7 bases are a match to TRBD1. This CDR3 has 15 residues. Germline V gene data show CDR1 as SGHTA and CDR2 as FQGNSA. J gave up 7 bases and V 1 base, and 4 bases lay outside the gene matches. The CDR3 protein is CASSLGQGRNSPLHF. The CDR3 nucleotides read TGTGCCAGCAGCTTAGGACAGGGACGAAATTCACCCCTCCACTTT.

This clone turned up a few times. CDR3 coding DNA: TGTGCCAGCAGCAAAGGAATTAAAGGGACAGGGGGATGTGACAAGAACTATGGCTACACCTTC. Translating gives CASSKGIKGTGGCDKNYGYTF. This sequence joins TRBV21-1 and TRBJ1-2; TRBD1, the table's D call, was not compared with the DNA. TRBV21-1 counts as a pseudogene. CDR3 length: 21 amino acids.

The chain has TRBV18 and TRBJ2-7, with 9 positions matching TRBD1. The junction had 2 bases not matched to a gene; V was cut back by 2 bases and J by 3 bases. CDR1 and CDR2 (germline): KGHSH, LQKENI. CDR3 length equals 14 residues. The chain's CDR3 is CASSPKGQGYEQYF. The CDR3, as DNA: TGTGCCAGCTCACCAAAGGGACAGGGCTACGAGCAGTACTTC.

The genes are TRBV10-3 and TRBJ1-1; D ambiguous. V was trimmed by 4 bases and J by 6 bases, leaving 6 bases between them. CDR1 is ENHRY and CDR2 is SYGVKD in the germline V gene. CDR3 length equals 11 residues. In nucleotides, the CDR3 is TGTGCCATCAGTGGAGGTTCTGAAGCTTTCTTT. This sequence encodes CAISGGSEAFF.

The CDR3 here is CASSLALETQYF. The CDR3 DNA sequence: TGCGCCAGCAGCTTGGCCCTCGAGACCCAGTACTTC. This rearrangement joins TRBV5-1 to TRBJ2-5, with D hard to call. Per germline, CDR1 SGHRS and CDR2 YFSETQ. V was clipped by 0 bases and J by 5 bases, with 5 bases between them. The CDR3 length is 12 residues.

The chain links TRBV19 to TRBJ1-4; D remains unclear. Trimming stripped 7 bases from V and 8 bases from J, with 11 bases between. CDR1 is LNHDA, CDR2 SQIVND, per germline (reference sequence). This CDR3 spans 12 amino acids. The chain's CDR3 is CASTELEEKLFF. The CDR3 DNA is TGTGCCAGTACCGAACTAGAGGAAAAACTGTTTTTT.